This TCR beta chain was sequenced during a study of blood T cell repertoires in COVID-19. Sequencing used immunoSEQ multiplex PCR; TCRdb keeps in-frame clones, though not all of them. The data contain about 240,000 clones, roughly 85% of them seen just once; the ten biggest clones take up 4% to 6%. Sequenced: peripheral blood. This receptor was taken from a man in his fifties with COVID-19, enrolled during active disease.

The CDR3 protein is CASSSGHFNTEAFF. The CDR3 nucleotides read TGTGCCAGCAGTTCCGGACACTTTAACACTGAAGCTTTCTTT. V is TRBV6-6 and J is TRBJ1-1; possible D gene TRBD1, 5 bases. This CDR3 spans 14 amino acids. The V gene's germline CDR1 is MNHNY and CDR2 SVGAGI (reference sequence). Trimming stripped 4 bases from V and 2 bases from J, with 11 bases between.